Included here is one T cell receptor (beta chain) sequence, with context. Measured with immunoSEQ multiplex PCR; TCRdb has only the in-frame clones, and not every one. The sample lists around 1,000,000 clones; 77% were seen once. This specimen belongs to a study of shared clonotypes between healthy human individuals. Germline loops: CDR1 KGHSH, CDR2 LQKENI. Germline trimming cut 6 bases from V and 11 bases from J; bases unmatched to any gene: 21. CDR3 length: 16 amino acids. This clonotype was obtained from a man in his late teens or twenties in good health. Some clones in this sample may be carry-over from other donors' samples. Sequencing input: memory CD4+ T cells from PBMCs. The sample's subset: CD45RA-negative fraction. The chain combines TRBV18 with TRBJ1-1; 7 bases agree with TRBD1. In DNA form, the CDR3 reads TGTGCCAGCTCGCCTCGACCCTTAGGGAGGGGGCTATCTGCTTTCTTT. Encoded protein: CASSPRPLGRGLSAFF.